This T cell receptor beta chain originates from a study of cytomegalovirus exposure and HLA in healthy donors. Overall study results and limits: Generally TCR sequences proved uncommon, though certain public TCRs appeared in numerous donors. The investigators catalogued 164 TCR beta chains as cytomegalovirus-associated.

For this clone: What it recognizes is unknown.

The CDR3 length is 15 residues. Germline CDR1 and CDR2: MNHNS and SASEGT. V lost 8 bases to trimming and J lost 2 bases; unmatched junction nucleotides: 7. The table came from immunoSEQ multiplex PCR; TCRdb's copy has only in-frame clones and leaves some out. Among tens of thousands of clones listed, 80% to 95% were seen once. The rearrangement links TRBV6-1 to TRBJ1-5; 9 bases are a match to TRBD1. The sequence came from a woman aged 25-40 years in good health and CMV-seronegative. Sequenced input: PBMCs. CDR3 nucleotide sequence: TGTGCCAGCGGGACAGGGATCGATGGCAATCAGCCCCAGCATTTT. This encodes CASGTGIDGNQPQHF.